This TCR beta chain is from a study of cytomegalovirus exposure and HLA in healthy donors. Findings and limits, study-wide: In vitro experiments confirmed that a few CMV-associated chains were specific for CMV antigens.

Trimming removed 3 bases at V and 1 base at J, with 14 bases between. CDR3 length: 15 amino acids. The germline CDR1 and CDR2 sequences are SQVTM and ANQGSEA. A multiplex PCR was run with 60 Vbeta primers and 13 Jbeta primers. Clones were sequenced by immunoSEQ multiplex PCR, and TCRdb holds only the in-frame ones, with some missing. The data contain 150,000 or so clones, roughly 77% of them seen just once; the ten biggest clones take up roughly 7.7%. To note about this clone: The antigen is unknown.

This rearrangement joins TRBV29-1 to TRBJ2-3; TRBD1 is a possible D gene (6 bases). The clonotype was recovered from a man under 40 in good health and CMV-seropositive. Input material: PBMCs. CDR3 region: CSVDRQAGGTDTQYF. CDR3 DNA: TGCAGCGTTGACAGACAGGCCGGGGGCACAGATACGCAGTATTTT.